Following are 23 T cell receptor beta chains from one sample sequenced in a study of blood T cell repertoires in COVID-19. The table came from immunoSEQ multiplex PCR; TCRdb's copy has only in-frame clones and leaves some out. The sample lists approximately 390,000 clones; around 87% were seen once. Material: peripheral blood. These receptors were collected from a woman aged 60 to 75 with COVID-19, enrolled during active disease.

The chain has TRBV23-1 and TRBJ2-4, with a weak D call TRBD2 (5 bases). TRBV23-1 is noted as an ORF with a role that remains uncertain. The CDR3 covers 17 residues. V lost 0 bases and J 1 base, leaving 13 bases between the germline ends. This chain's CDR3 is CASSQSEEGRAKNIQYF. CDR3 DNA sequence: TGCGCCAGCAGTCAATCAGAAGAGGGAAGGGCCAAAAACATTCAGTACTTC.

The chain is built from TRBV5-4 and TRBJ1-1, with 9 bases that match TRBD1. Germline CDR1 is SGHNT and CDR2 is YYREEE (reference sequence). Losses at the gene ends were 2 bases for V and 2 bases for J; bases not matched to a gene: 7. The CDR3 is made up of 16 amino acids. The CDR3 bases are TGTGCCAGCAGCTTTGTTCTCACAGGGGGCAACACTGAAGCTTTCTTT. Protein sequence: CASSFVLTGGNTEAFF.

The chain carries TRBV11-2 and TRBJ1-4; 9 bases agree with TRBD1. Germline CDR1 is SGHAT and CDR2 is FQNNGV. The CDR3 is made up of 15 amino acids. The V segment lost 5 bases and the J segment 8 bases; nucleotides outside the gene matches: 9. CDR3 in amino acids: CASSVLGQGREKLFF. Here the CDR3 DNA reads TGTGCCAGCAGCGTCCTGGGACAGGGCCGCGAAAAACTGTTTTTT.

This rearrangement joins TRBV10-3 to TRBJ2-3; 9 nucleotides align to TRBD2. The CDR3 is made up of 14 amino acids. Germline loops: CDR1 ENHRY, CDR2 SYGVKD. The ends lost 7 bases at V and 6 bases at J; junction bases unmatched: 8. CDR3 nucleotide sequence: TGTGCCATCAACATAGCGGGGGCCGGTGATACGCAGTATTTT. Amino acid sequence: CAINIAGAGDTQYF.

The V call is TRBV4-1, the J call TRBJ1-4, with D perhaps matching TRBD1 (5 bases). The CDR3 has 15 amino acids. Germline CDR1 reads MGHRA; CDR2 reads YSYEKL. The V end was cut by 4 bases, the J end by 7 bases, with 16 bases between. The CDR3: CASSRLGASGEKLFF. The CDR3 nucleotides are TGCGCCAGCAGCCGGCTAGGGGCGTCAGGTGAAAAACTGTTTTTT.

V and J are TRBV9 and TRBJ2-2, with D maybe TRBD1 (5 bases). The CDR3 contains 14 residues. Germline V gene sequence: CDR1 SGDLS, CDR2 YYNGEE. V lost 6 bases to trimming and J lost 1 base, with 10 bases between them. CDR3 in DNA: TGTGCCAGCAAAGGCAGGGAGAACACCGGGGAGCTGTTTTTT. Its translation is CASKGRENTGELFF.

This clone was found many times. Here the CDR3 DNA reads TGTGCCAGCAGTTTACCCCGGGGTAGCGGGGCCTACAATGAGCAGTTCTTC. It is translated as CASSLPRGSGAYNEQFF. V is TRBV28 and J is TRBJ2-1; 8 bases map to TRBD2. The V gene end was trimmed by 2 bases and the J gene end by 2 bases; junction bases not matched to a gene: 8. CDR3 length equals 17 residues. Looked up from germline, CDR1 is MDHEN and CDR2 is SYDVKM.

The J gene is TRBJ2-2, the V gene TRBV5-1; 9 nucleotides agree with TRBD2. The CDR3 covers 15 residues. J gave up 4 bases and V 0 bases, and 1 base lay outside the gene matches. Germline CDR1 reads SGHRS; CDR2 reads YFSETQ. This CDR3 is CASSLGSGGTGELFF. In DNA, the CDR3 is TGCGCCAGCAGCTTGGGTAGCGGGGGCACCGGGGAGCTGTTTTTT.

The rearrangement uses TRBV14 and TRBJ2-3; tentative D call: TRBD1 (6 bases). The ends were cut back, 2 bases at V and 4 bases at J, with 13 bases in the middle. The CDR3 spans 15 residues. Looked up from germline, CDR1 is SGHDN and CDR2 is FVKESK. CDR3: CASSQRLGASDTQYF. CDR3 DNA sequence: TGTGCCAGCAGCCAAAGGCTGGGGGCTTCAGATACGCAGTATTTT.

As DNA, the CDR3 is TGTGCCAGCAGCCCTCTGGGCGGGGGGGCTTACAATGAGCAGTTCTTC. Amino acid sequence: CASSPLGGGAYNEQFF. The genes are TRBV28 and TRBJ2-1; 9 nucleotides line up with TRBD2. CDR3 length: 16 amino acids. Germline V gives CDR1 MDHEN, CDR2 SYDVKM. The trim removed 6 bases at V and 4 bases at J, leaving 10 bases unmatched.

This sequence joins TRBV21-1 and TRBJ2-4; the D segment call TRBD1 is taken from the table without a DNA check. TRBV21-1 corresponds to a pseudogene. This CDR3 has 18 amino acids. The CDR3 is CASRRGERQGASKNIQYF. In DNA, the CDR3 is TGTGCCAGCAGAAGGGGGGAGCGACAGGGGGCCTCCAAAAACATTCAGTACTTC.

The chain uses TRBV6-1 and TRBJ2-7, with TRBD2 matching over 10 bases. V trimming: 4 bases; J trimming: 0 bases; junction bases outside the gene matches: 6. Germline lookup yields CDR1 MNHNS and CDR2 SASEGT. The CDR3 contains 16 residues. The CDR3 spells CASSVSGTSDSYEQYF. In DNA, the CDR3 is TGTGCCAGCAGTGTTTCCGGGACTAGCGACTCCTACGAGCAGTACTTC.

This chain connects TRBV19 to TRBJ1-1, with TRBD1 as a possible D gene (6 bases). Germline-derived CDR1 and CDR2 are LNHDA and SQIVND (reference sequence). This CDR3 comprises 16 residues. Between the trimmed V and J ends, which lost 4 bases and 6 bases, there was a span of 21 bases. CDR3: CASSTQGGGPNAEAFF. The CDR3 nucleotides read TGTGCCAGTAGTACCCAAGGGGGGGGGCCTAACGCTGAAGCTTTCTTT.

The V call is TRBV6-2 or TRBV6-3, the J call TRBJ1-2, with 8 bases matching TRBD1. This CDR3 has 15 residues. Germline V CDR1 and CDR2: MNHEY, SVGEGT. Germline trimming cut 2 bases from V and 4 bases from J; bases unmatched to any gene: 6. CDR3 DNA: TGTGCCAGCAGTTACACCCGGACAGGGCTCTATGGCTACACCTTC. Translated: CASSYTRTGLYGYTF.

The chain links TRBV10-3 to TRBJ1-1; 8 bases agree with TRBD1. CDR1 and CDR2 from the germline V gene are ENHRY and SYGVKD. V trimming: 7 bases; J trimming: 4 bases; junction bases outside the gene matches: 5. CDR3 length: 13 amino acids. CDR3 in amino acids: CAITTDRATEAFF. The CDR3 bases are TGTGCCATCACTACGGACAGGGCCACTGAAGCTTTCTTT.

This rearrangement joins TRBV6-5 to TRBJ2-7; 7 nucleotides match TRBD1. This CDR3 contains 15 residues. The V gene's germline CDR1 is MNHEY and CDR2 SVGAGI. The ends lost 2 bases at V and 5 bases at J; junction bases unmatched: 9. Here the CDR3 DNA reads TGTGCCAGCAGTTACGGGGCGAGGGGGCAGGACGAGCAGTACTTC. This translates into CASSYGARGQDEQYF.

V gene TRBV27 combines with J gene TRBJ1-2, with D unclear. Looked up from germline, CDR1 is MNHEY and CDR2 is SMNVEV (reference sequence). CDR3 size: 13 residues. V was cut by 1 base and J by 5 bases, with 8 bases left in between. CDR3 loop: CASSLFPAYGYTF. CDR3 DNA sequence: TGTGCCAGCAGTTTATTTCCCGCGTATGGCTACACCTTC.

The chain links TRBV15 to TRBJ1-1; D may be TRBD1 (6 bases). The CDR3 spans 11 residues. Germline V gene lookup returns CDR1 LNHNV and CDR2 YYDKDF (reference sequence). Trimming removed 11 bases from V and 11 bases from J, with 18 bases in between. As DNA, the CDR3 is TGTGCCTCCTCACAGGGTACGAGGGCTTTCTTT. Translation gives CASSQGTRAFF.

This clone was seen a handful of times. This chain connects TRBV2 to TRBJ2-3; 8 bases match TRBD2. CDR3 length equals 16 residues. The germline CDR1 and CDR2 sequences are SNHLY and FYNNEI. The trim removed 5 bases at V and 3 bases at J, leaving 10 bases unmatched. The CDR3 sequence is CASSTQRTSRTDTQYF. The CDR3 DNA sequence: TGTGCCAGCAGTACCCAGCGGACTAGCAGGACAGATACGCAGTATTTT.

The chain joins TRBV7-3 to TRBJ2-3; D is perhaps TRBD2 (5 bases). Germline values: CDR1 SGHTA, CDR2 FQGTGA. The CDR3 runs 13 residues. Trimming took 5 bases from V and 2 from J, leaving 8 bases between them. The CDR3 loop reads CASSIATTDTQYF. The DNA of the CDR3 is TGTGCCAGCAGCATAGCGACCACAGATACGCAGTATTTT.

This clone has only a few counts. This chain uses TRBV19 with TRBJ2-1; 10 bases line up with TRBD2. CDR1 and CDR2 (germline): LNHDA, SQIVND (reference sequence). The CDR3 spans 15 residues. V shed 7 bases, J shed 3 bases, and the junction held 6 bases outside the gene matches. CDR3 loop: CASTSSGGVYNEQFF. The CDR3 nucleotides are TGTGCCAGTACCTCTAGCGGGGGCGTCTACAATGAGCAGTTCTTC.

This chain links TRBV6-6 with TRBJ2-1; the match to TRBD2 covers 11 bases. Looked up from germline, CDR1 is MNHNY and CDR2 is SVGAGI (reference sequence). This CDR3 spans 17 amino acids. The ends lost 5 bases at V and 7 bases at J; junction bases unmatched: 13. The CDR3 DNA is TGTGCCAGCAGTCCACGAGGTAGCGGGGGGGCCCATAATGAGCAGTTCTTC. Translation: CASSPRGSGGAHNEQFF.

This clone has only one observation. CDR3 DNA: TGCGCCAGCAGCCTTACGGCAGGTTACTCAGGCTACGAGCAGTACTTC. Translating gives CASSLTAGYSGYEQYF. The V and J genes are TRBV5-1 and TRBJ2-7, with D unresolved. Germline loops: CDR1 SGHRS, CDR2 YFSETQ. The CDR3 is 16 residues long. The V gene lost 4 bases and the J gene lost 3 bases, with 20 bases spanning the gap.